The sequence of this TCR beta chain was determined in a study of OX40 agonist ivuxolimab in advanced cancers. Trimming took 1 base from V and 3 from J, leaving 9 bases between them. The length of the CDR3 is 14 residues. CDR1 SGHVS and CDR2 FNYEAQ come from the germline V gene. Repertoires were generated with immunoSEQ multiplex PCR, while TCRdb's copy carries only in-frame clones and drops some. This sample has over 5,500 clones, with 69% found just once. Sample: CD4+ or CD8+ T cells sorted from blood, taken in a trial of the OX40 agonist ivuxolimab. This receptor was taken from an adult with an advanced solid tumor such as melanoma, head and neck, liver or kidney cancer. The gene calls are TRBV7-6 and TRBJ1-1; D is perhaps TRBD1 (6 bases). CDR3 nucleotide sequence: TGTGCCAGCAGCTTAGGAACAGGGTACACTGAAGCTTTCTTT. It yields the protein CASSLGTGYTEAFF.